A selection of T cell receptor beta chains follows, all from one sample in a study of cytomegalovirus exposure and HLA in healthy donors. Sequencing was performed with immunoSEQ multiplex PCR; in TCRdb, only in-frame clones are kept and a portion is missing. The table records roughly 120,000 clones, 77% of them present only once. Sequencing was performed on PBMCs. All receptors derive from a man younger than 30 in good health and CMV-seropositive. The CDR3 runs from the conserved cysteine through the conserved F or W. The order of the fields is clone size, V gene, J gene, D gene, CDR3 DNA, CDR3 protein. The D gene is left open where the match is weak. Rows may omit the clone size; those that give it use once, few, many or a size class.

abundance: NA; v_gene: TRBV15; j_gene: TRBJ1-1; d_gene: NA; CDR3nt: TGTGCCACCAGCAGAGATCGGGGGGACACTGAAGCTTTCTTT; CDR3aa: CATSRDRGDTEAFF
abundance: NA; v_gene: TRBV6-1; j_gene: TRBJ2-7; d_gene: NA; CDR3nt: TGTGCCAGCAGTGACACAGGGATTTCCTACGAGCAGTACTTC; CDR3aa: CASSDTGISYEQYF
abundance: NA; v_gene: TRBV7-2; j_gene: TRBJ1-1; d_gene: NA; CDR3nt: TGTGCCAGCAGTCAGGGACACCTGAACACTGAAGCTTTCTTT; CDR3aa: CASSQGHLNTEAFF
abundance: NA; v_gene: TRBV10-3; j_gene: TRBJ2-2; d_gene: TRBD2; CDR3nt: TGTGCCATCAGTGAGCTGAGGACTAGCGGGGGGACGAGCGGGGAGCTGTTTTTT; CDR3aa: CAISELRTSGGTSGELFF
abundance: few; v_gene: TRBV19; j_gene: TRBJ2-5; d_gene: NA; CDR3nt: TGTGCCAGTAGTGGGGGTGCGGGAAGAGCAGAGACCCAGTACTTC; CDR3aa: CASSGGAGRAETQYF
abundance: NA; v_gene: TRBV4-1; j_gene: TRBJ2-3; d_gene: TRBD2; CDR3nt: TGCGCCAGCACCCCCGGGGGGGCTGGGGATACGCAGTATTTT; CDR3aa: CASTPGGAGDTQYF
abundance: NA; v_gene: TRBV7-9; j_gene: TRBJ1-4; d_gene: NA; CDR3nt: TGTGCCAGCAGCTTAGATGTAGAAAAACTGTTTTTT; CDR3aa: CASSLDVEKLFF
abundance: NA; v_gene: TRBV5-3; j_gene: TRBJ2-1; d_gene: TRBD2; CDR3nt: TGTGCCAGAAGCTTGGGTTCTAGCGGGAGTATCGGCTCCTACAATGAGCAGTTCTTC; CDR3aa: CARSLGSSGSIGSYNEQFF
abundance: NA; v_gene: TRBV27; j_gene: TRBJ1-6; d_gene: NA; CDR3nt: TGTGCCAGCAGTTTGAAGCCTCGCCCCGTTAATTCACCCCTCCACTTT; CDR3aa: CASSLKPRPVNSPLHF
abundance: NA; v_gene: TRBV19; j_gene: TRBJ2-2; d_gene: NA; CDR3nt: TGTGCCAGTAGTAAACTGAGCGGAGTTAACACCGGGGAGCTGTTTTTT; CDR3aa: CASSKLSGVNTGELFF
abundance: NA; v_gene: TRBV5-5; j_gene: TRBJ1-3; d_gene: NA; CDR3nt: TGTGCCAGCAGCTTGGAGCAGGCTAAGGCTGGAAACACCATATATTTT; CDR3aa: CASSLEQAKAGNTIYF
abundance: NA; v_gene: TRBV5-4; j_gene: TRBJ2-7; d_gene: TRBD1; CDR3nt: TGTGCCAGCAAGACAGGGGGCAAGAACGAGCAGTACTTC; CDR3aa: CASKTGGKNEQYF
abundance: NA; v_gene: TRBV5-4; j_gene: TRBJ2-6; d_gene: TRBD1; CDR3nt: TGTGCCAGCAGCTTGACAGGGGCCAACGGCCTGACTTTC; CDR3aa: CASSLTGANGLTF
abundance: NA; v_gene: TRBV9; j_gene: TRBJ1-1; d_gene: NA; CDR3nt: TGTGCCAGCAGCGAGGGGTCTAAAAACCCTGAAGCTTTCTTT; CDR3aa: CASSEGSKNPEAFF
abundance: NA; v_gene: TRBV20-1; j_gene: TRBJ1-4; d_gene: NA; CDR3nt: TGCAGTGCTAGTCGGGAAAAACTGTTTTTT; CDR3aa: CSASREKLFF
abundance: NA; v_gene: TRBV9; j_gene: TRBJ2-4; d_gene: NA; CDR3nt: TGTGCCAGCAGCGAAACAGGGGGGGTGAAAAACAGTCAGTACTTC; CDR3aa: CASSETGGVKNSQYF
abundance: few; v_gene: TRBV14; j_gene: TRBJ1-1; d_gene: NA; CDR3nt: TGTGCCAGCAGCGAACAGAACAGGGTTACTGAAGCTTTCTTT; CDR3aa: CASSEQNRVTEAFF
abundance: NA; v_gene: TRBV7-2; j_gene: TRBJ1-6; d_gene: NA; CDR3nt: TGTGCCAGCAGCCAGAGGTTTTCACCCCTCCACTTT; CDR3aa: CASSQRFSPLHF
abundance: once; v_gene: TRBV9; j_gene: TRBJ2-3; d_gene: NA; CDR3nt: TGTGCCAGCAGCCCAGGACAGATAACAGATACGCAGTATTTT; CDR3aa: CASSPGQITDTQYF
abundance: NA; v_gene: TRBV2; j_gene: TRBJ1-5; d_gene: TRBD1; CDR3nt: TGTGCCAGCAGCCAAACAGGGGGCGCCCATCAGCCCCAGCATTTT; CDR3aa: CASSQTGGAHQPQHF
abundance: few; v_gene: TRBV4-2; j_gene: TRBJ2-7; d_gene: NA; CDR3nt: TGTGCCAGCAGCCAAGATTGGGGCAGCTCGCAGCAGTACTTC; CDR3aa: CASSQDWGSSQQYF
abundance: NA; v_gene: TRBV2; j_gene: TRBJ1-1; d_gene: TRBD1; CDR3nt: TGTGCCAGCAGTCGGACAGGGCTCTCGGACACTGAAGCTTTCTTT; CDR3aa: CASSRTGLSDTEAFF
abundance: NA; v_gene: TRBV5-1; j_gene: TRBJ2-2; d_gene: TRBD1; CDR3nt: TGCGCCAGCAGCTCACAGGGGGCCCTTGGTGAAGGGGAGCTGTTTTTT; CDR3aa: CASSSQGALGEGELFF
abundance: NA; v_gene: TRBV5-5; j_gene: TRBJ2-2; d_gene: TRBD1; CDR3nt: TGTGCCAGCAGCCAACAGGGGGCCGGGGAGCTGTTTTTT; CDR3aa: CASSQQGAGELFF
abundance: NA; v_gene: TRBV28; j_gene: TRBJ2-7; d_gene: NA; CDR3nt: TGTGCCAGCGGGACACTAGGGAACTACGAGCAGTACTTC; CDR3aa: CASGTLGNYEQYF
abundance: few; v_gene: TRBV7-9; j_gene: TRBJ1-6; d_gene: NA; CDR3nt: TGTGCCAGCAGCTTAGGGGGCAATAATTCACCCCTCCACTTT; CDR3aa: CASSLGGNNSPLHF